This passage covers 28 T cell receptor beta chains from one sample sequenced in a study of shared clonotypes between healthy human individuals. It was CD45RO-negative cells, positively selected for CCR7, that made up naive CD8 cells, with terminally differentiated effector memory CD45RA+ cells excluded. Repertoires were generated with immunoSEQ multiplex PCR, while TCRdb's copy carries only in-frame clones and drops some. In the table there are a few million clones, around 93% of which are singletons. The material sequenced was naive CD8+ T cells from PBMCs. These receptors came from a man aged 18 to 29 in good health. Some clones in this sample may be carry-over from other donors' samples.

V gene TRBV2 combines with J gene TRBJ2-7; 13 positions match TRBD2. CDR3 length: 18 residues. The junction had 15 bases not matched to a gene; V was cut back by 1 base and J by 9 bases. Germline V gene data show CDR1 as SNHLY and CDR2 as FYNNEI. The CDR3 loop is CASSEVGLAGPGGGRQYF. In DNA form, the CDR3 reads TGTGCCAGCAGTGAAGTGGGACTAGCGGGACCGGGAGGAGGGCGGCAGTACTTC.

The genes are TRBV28 and TRBJ1-5; D is unresolved. V lost 3 bases, J lost 10 bases, and 1 base lay in between. Germline CDR1 is MDHEN and CDR2 is SYDVKM. CDR3 size: 9 residues. The CDR3 DNA is TGTGCCAGCAGTTTTCCCCAGCATTTT. Residues: CASSFPQHF.

The chain carries TRBV27 and TRBJ2-7; D remains unclear. V lost 5 bases, J lost 0 bases, and 11 bases lay in between. The CDR3 extends over 14 amino acids. The V gene's germline CDR1 is MNHEY and CDR2 SMNVEV (reference sequence). CDR3 DNA: TGTGCCAGCAGTCTAGACTGGAGCTCCTACGAGCAGTACTTC. Amino acids: CASSLDWSSYEQYF.

The CDR3, as DNA: TGTGCCAGCAGCTTAGGACTAGCGGCTAACAATGAGCAGTTCTTC. This translates into CASSLGLAANNEQFF. The genes are TRBV7-6 and TRBJ2-1, with 9 positions matching TRBD2. The CDR3 has 15 amino acids. The germline gives CDR1 SGHVS, CDR2 FNYEAQ. The V and J ends lost 1 base and 5 bases, in that order; junction bases with no gene match: 3.

The CDR3: CASSVGAHSGNTIYF. CDR3 nucleotides: TGTGCCAGCAGTGTAGGGGCCCACTCTGGAAACACCATATATTTT. V gene TRBV2 combines with J gene TRBJ1-3; D is perhaps TRBD1 (5 bases). This CDR3 contains 15 residues. Germline V gene data show CDR1 as SNHLY and CDR2 as FYNNEI. The germline V and J ends were trimmed by 4 bases and 0 bases, with 10 bases remaining between them.

J is TRBJ1-1 and V is TRBV6-5; D is possibly TRBD1 (6 bases). CDR1 and CDR2 (germline): MNHEY, SVGAGI. This CDR3 has 15 amino acids. V was cut by 10 bases and J by 1 base, with 19 bases left in between. The CDR3 loop is CATGGPGHPNTEAFF. The CDR3, as DNA: TGTGCCACGGGCGGTCCGGGACACCCGAACACTGAAGCTTTCTTT.

Here the CDR3 DNA reads TGTGCCAGCAGCCAGGGACAGATGAACACCGGGGAGCTGTTTTTT. Protein product: CASSQGQMNTGELFF. This chain uses TRBV7-9 with TRBJ2-2, with TRBD1 matching 7 bases. Unmatched junction bases numbered 4, after V lost 5 bases and J lost 1 base. Per the germline V gene, CDR1 is SEHNR and CDR2 is FQNEAQ (reference sequence). This CDR3 is 15 amino acids long.

The CDR3 coding sequence is TGTGCCAGCAGCTTGACAGGGGAGGGGGGAACTGAAGCTTTCTTT. Its protein is CASSLTGEGGTEAFF. This sequence joins TRBV7-9 and TRBJ1-1, with 8 bases identical to TRBD1. CDR1 and CDR2 from the germline V gene are SEHNR and FQNEAQ (reference sequence). Germline trimming cut 3 bases from V and 5 bases from J; bases unmatched to any gene: 8. This CDR3 is 15 amino acids long.

This rearrangement joins TRBV4-1 to TRBJ2-7; TRBD1 matches 7 bases. The CDR3 extends over 14 amino acids. Germline loops: CDR1 MGHRA, CDR2 YSYEKL. V was pared by 4 bases and J by 4 bases, with 7 bases of the junction left unmatched. CDR3 residues: CASSLRQGLYEQYF. CDR3 DNA sequence: TGCGCCAGCAGCCTTCGACAGGGTTTATACGAGCAGTACTTC.

This chain uses TRBV5-4 with TRBJ2-1; no clear D. The V gene lost 0 bases and the J gene lost 0 bases, with 7 bases spanning the gap. Germline V gene data show CDR1 as SGHNT and CDR2 as YYREEE (reference sequence). CDR3 length: 15 amino acids. CDR3 amino acids: CASSLDRDSYNEQFF. For the CDR3, the DNA is TGTGCCAGCAGCTTGGATAGGGACTCCTACAATGAGCAGTTCTTC.

This chain joins TRBV28 and TRBJ2-1, with 7 bases fitting TRBD1. The CDR3 runs to 15 residues. Trimming at V came to 7 bases and at J to 2 bases, leaving 8 bases not matched to a gene. The germline gives CDR1 MDHEN, CDR2 SYDVKM. The CDR3 loop is CASKLYRGTYNEQFF. The CDR3 DNA reads TGTGCCAGCAAACTTTACAGGGGCACCTACAATGAGCAGTTCTTC.

The J gene is TRBJ2-7, the V gene TRBV4-3; 8 bases fit TRBD1. V was pared by 1 base and J by 2 bases, with 7 bases of the junction left unmatched. The CDR3 consists of 16 residues. CDR1 and CDR2 from the germline V gene are LGHNA and YSLEER. CDR3 sequence (DNA): TGCGCCAGCAGCCAAGGGGACAGGATGCCGGCCTACGAGCAGTACTTC. Amino acids: CASSQGDRMPAYEQYF.

This sequence joins TRBV28 and TRBJ2-3; 11 nucleotides agree with TRBD2. The V segment lost 10 bases and the J segment 0 bases; nucleotides outside the gene matches: 12. The CDR3 is 17 amino acids. Germline-derived CDR1 and CDR2 are MDHEN and SYDVKM. CDR3 in DNA: TGTGCCACTTTAGGGACTAGCGGAACTCATAGCACAGATACGCAGTATTTT. Translating gives CATLGTSGTHSTDTQYF.

The J gene is TRBJ2-5, the V gene TRBV13, with D perhaps matching TRBD1 (6 bases). V was clipped by 6 bases and J by 14 bases, with 25 bases between them. Germline loops: CDR1 PRHDT, CDR2 FYEKMQ (reference sequence). The CDR3 covers 14 residues. The DNA of the CDR3 is TGTGCCAGCAGTGGGCGGACAGCTGGGTACCATTCTTACTTC. Amino acid sequence: CASSGRTAGYHSYF.

This chain uses TRBV7-9 with TRBJ2-7, with D possibly TRBD1 on 6 matching bases. The length of the CDR3 is 14 residues. Trimming took off 8 bases at V and 0 bases at J, with 14 bases between the two ends. CDR1 and CDR2 (germline): SEHNR, FQNEAQ (reference sequence). CDR3 in amino acids: CASASRTASYEQYF. For the CDR3, the DNA is TGTGCCAGCGCCTCAAGGACAGCCTCCTACGAGCAGTACTTC.

This CDR3 reads CASSSSPAGGYYNEQFF. Written as DNA, the CDR3 is TGTGCCAGCAGCTCATCCCCAGCAGGGGGTTACTACAATGAGCAGTTCTTC. The rearrangement links TRBV7-9 to TRBJ2-1, with TRBD1 identical over 7 bases. The CDR3 is 17 residues long. Looked up from germline, CDR1 is SEHNR and CDR2 is FQNEAQ (reference sequence). The J segment lost 3 bases and the V segment lost 4 bases, leaving 12 bases of the junction unmatched.

The chain joins TRBV27 to TRBJ1-3; D ambiguous. From germline, CDR1 is MNHEY and CDR2 SMNVEV (reference sequence). Deletions cut 1 base from V and 0 bases from J, with 4 bases between. The CDR3 is 14 residues long. The CDR3 sequence: CASSLLPSGNTIYF. CDR3 nucleotide sequence: TGTGCCAGCAGTTTATTACCCTCTGGAAACACCATATATTTT.

V gene TRBV7-8 combines with J gene TRBJ2-3; no clear D. The V and J ends lost 5 bases and 0 bases respectively, with 9 bases between them. The CDR3 has 14 amino acids. Germline CDR1 is SGHVS and CDR2 is FQNEAQ. The CDR3 here is CASSPVFSTDTQYF. The CDR3 region has the DNA TGTGCCAGCAGCCCCGTTTTCAGCACAGATACGCAGTATTTT.

The chain is built from TRBV27 and TRBJ2-6; D ambiguous. Between the trimmed V and J ends, which lost 4 bases and 2 bases, there was a span of 3 bases. The CDR3 spans 13 residues. Germline V lookup: CDR1 MNHEY, CDR2 SMNVEV (reference sequence). This CDR3 reads CASSSAGANVLTF. The CDR3 DNA reads TGTGCCAGCAGTTCGGCTGGGGCCAACGTCCTGACTTTC.

This clone was seen a few times. This rearrangement joins TRBV6-6 to TRBJ1-1; no definite D call. The ends were cut back, 7 bases at V and 1 base at J, with 10 bases in the middle. This CDR3 is 13 amino acids long. The germline gives CDR1 MNHNY, CDR2 SVGAGI (reference sequence). For the CDR3, the DNA is TGTGCCAGCACCCCACTACCGAACACTGAAGCTTTCTTT. Its translation: CASTPLPNTEAFF.

With regard to this clone: In the same sample, other DNA sequences code for this CDR3. The chain is built from TRBV19 and TRBJ2-7; TRBD2 is a possible D gene (5 bases). The germline V gene encodes CDR1 LNHDA and CDR2 SQIVND (reference sequence). Trimming pared 3 bases from V and 4 bases from J, leaving 13 bases between. This CDR3 has 14 amino acids. The CDR3 region has the DNA TGTGCCAGTAGTATTGGCCCCTCGGGGTACGAGCAGTACTTC. As protein: CASSIGPSGYEQYF.

The rearrangement links TRBV4-1 to TRBJ2-1; D remains unclear. Trimming stripped 1 base from V and 7 bases from J, with 5 bases between. Germline-derived CDR1 and CDR2 are MGHRA and YSYEKL. The CDR3 has 12 amino acids. The chain's CDR3 is CASSQGWNEQFF. As DNA, the CDR3 is TGCGCCAGCAGCCAAGGCTGGAATGAGCAGTTCTTC.

This clone has just one count. The chain uses TRBV27 and TRBJ1-1; a possible D gene is TRBD1 (5 bases). The CDR3 length is 14 residues. V was shortened by 4 bases and J by 0 bases, with 9 bases between the two germline ends. Germline lookup yields CDR1 MNHEY and CDR2 SMNVEV (reference sequence). CDR3 coding DNA: TGTGCCAGCAGTTCGGCAGGGATGAACACTGAAGCTTTCTTT. Its protein product is CASSSAGMNTEAFF.

This chain connects TRBV9 to TRBJ2-7, with a possible D match to TRBD1 (5 bases). The germline gives CDR1 SGDLS, CDR2 YYNGEE. Deletions cut 3 bases from V and 2 bases from J, with 12 bases between. This CDR3 has 14 amino acids. The CDR3 loop reads CASSAQDRAYEQYF. CDR3 in DNA: TGTGCCAGCAGCGCCCAAGACAGAGCCTACGAGCAGTACTTC.

The chain combines TRBV28 with TRBJ2-1; tentatively, D is TRBD1 or TRBD2 (5 bases each). The CDR3 sequence is 18 residues long. Germline lookup yields CDR1 MDHEN and CDR2 SYDVKM. The V end was cut by 3 bases, the J end by 1 base, with 19 bases between. The CDR3 coding sequence is TGTGCCAGCAGTTTCCCGAGGGGAGCGGCAATATCCTACAATGAGCAGTTCTTC. This gives the protein CASSFPRGAAISYNEQFF.

Only one count was recorded for this clone. The chain combines TRBV9 with TRBJ1-3, with 8 bases aligning to TRBD1. The germline gives CDR1 SGDLS, CDR2 YYNGEE. Trimming cost V 5 bases and J 4 bases; bases outside gene matches: 8. The CDR3 spans 15 residues. The CDR3: CASSDGQGWGNTIYF. The CDR3 DNA reads TGTGCCAGCAGTGACGGACAGGGCTGGGGAAACACCATATATTTT.

V gene TRBV5-4 combines with J gene TRBJ1-2; D not resolved. Germline values: CDR1 SGHNT, CDR2 YYREEE (reference sequence). The CDR3 loop spans 13 amino acids. Trimming took 0 bases from V and 4 from J, leaving 7 bases between them. The CDR3 nucleotides are TGTGCCAGCAGCTTGGGAGAGATCTATGGCTACACCTTC. It translates to CASSLGEIYGYTF.

V gene TRBV27 combines with J gene TRBJ2-3; TRBD1 is a possible D gene (5 bases). Between the trimmed V and J ends, which lost 7 bases and 9 bases, there was a span of 20 bases. In germline, CDR1 is MNHEY, CDR2 SMNVEV (reference sequence). The CDR3 contains 14 residues. CDR3 protein: CASKNRGSAGTQYF. In nucleotides, the CDR3 is TGTGCCAGCAAAAATAGGGGCAGCGCAGGGACGCAGTATTTT.